The rows below give T cell receptor beta chains drawn from one sample of a study of metastatic and nonmetastatic thyroid tumors. TCRdb re-called the PCR reads with MiXCR. This table holds around 20,000 clones, about a quarter found once. Source material: tumor tissue. The receptors shown here come from a female donor with papillary thyroid cancer or a benign thyroid nodule (not recorded which). Some clones in this sample may be carry-over from other donors' samples. The CDR3 runs from the conserved cysteine through the conserved F or W. The order of the fields is V gene, J gene, D gene, clone size, CDR3 protein, CDR3 DNA. A D gene is named only where the DNA matches it firmly. Clone size, where shown, is once, few, many, or a class for clones that have expanded.

>TRBV7-8|TRBJ1-3|.|.
CASSLDSTGNTIYF
TGTGCCAGCAGCTTAGACTCAACTGGAAACACCATATATTTT
>TRBV2|TRBJ2-7|.|.
CASSAGRGAPGVRLGEQYF
TGTGCCAGCAGTGCAGGACGGGGGGCGCCCGGAGTGAGACTCGGCGAGCAGTACTTC
>TRBV7-2|TRBJ2-1|TRBD2|many
CASRRTSGLQSSYNEQFF
TGTGCCAGCAGACGGACTAGCGGCCTTCAGAGCTCCTACAATGAGCAGTTCTTC
>TRBV3-1|TRBJ2-1|TRBD2|.
CASSQAGGRGEQFF
TGTGCCAGCAGCCAAGCGGGGGGGCGTGGTGAGCAGTTCTTC
>TRBV30|TRBJ1-2|.|.
CAWSVQWTVVYGYTF
TGTGCCTGGAGTGTACAATGGACGGTAGTTTATGGCTACACCTTC
>TRBV30|TRBJ1-3|.|.
CTWSQGSSSGNTIYF
TGTACCTGGAGTCAGGGGAGTTCCTCTGGAAACACCATATATTTT
>TRBV27|TRBJ2-2|TRBD1|medium-sized
CASPRGTGGNTGELFF
TGTGCCAGCCCCCGCGGGACAGGGGGCAACACCGGGGAGCTGTTTTTT
>TRBV20-1|TRBJ2-5|.|.
CSAREQGIQETQYF
TGCAGTGCTAGAGAGCAGGGAATACAAGAGACCCAGTACTTC
>TRBV20-1|TRBJ1-6|.|.
CSARAQGVRGNSPLHF
TGCAGTGCTAGAGCGCAGGGAGTTCGGGGCAATTCACCCCTCCACTTT
>TRBV2|TRBJ1-2|.|few
CASSEDPAYGYTF
TGTGCCAGCAGTGAAGACCCAGCTTATGGCTACACCTTC
>TRBV30|TRBJ2-7|.|.
CAFKGFRSYEQYF
TGTGCCTTTAAGGGGTTCAGGAGCTACGAGCAGTACTTC
>TRBV28|TRBJ1-2|TRBD1|few
CASIFNRGYYGYTF
TGTGCCAGCATCTTCAACAGGGGTTACTATGGCTACACCTTC
>TRBV6-1|TRBJ1-6|TRBD1|few
CASSEPVRGHGSPLHF
TGTGCCAGCAGTGAACCCGTCAGGGGGCACGGGTCACCCCTCCACTTT
>TRBV5-1|TRBJ2-7|TRBD2|.
CASSFGLAYEQYF
TGCGCCAGCAGCTTCGGACTAGCGTACGAGCAGTACTTC
>TRBV12-3/TRBV12-4|TRBJ1-5|.|many
CASSFGAGFNQPQHF
TGTGCCAGCAGTTTTGGTGCCGGTTTCAATCAGCCCCAGCATTTT
>TRBV9|TRBJ1-2|.|many
CASSSRGRTSYGYTF
TGTGCCAGCAGCTCCAGAGGACGGACAAGCTATGGCTACACCTTC
>TRBV3-1|TRBJ2-3|TRBD1|.
CASSPQGARDTQYF
TGTGCCAGCAGCCCACAGGGGGCTCGGGATACGCAGTATTTT
>TRBV20-1|TRBJ1-2|.|.
CSAANINYGYTF
TGCAGTGCTGCAAATATTAACTATGGCTACACCTTC
>TRBV20-1|TRBJ2-5|.|many
CSARSLEGQPQETQYF
TGCAGTGCTAGATCGCTGGAGGGACAGCCACAAGAGACCCAGTACTTC
>TRBV5-1|TRBJ1-1|.|many
CASSLGAEAPREAFF
TGCGCCAGCAGCTTGGGGGCAGAGGCCCCCAGGGAAGCTTTCTTT
>TRBV6-4|TRBJ1-6|.|.
CASRSGTSDNSPLHF
TGTGCCAGCAGATCGGGCACCTCCGATAATTCACCCCTCCACTTT
>TRBV7-9|TRBJ2-1|TRBD2|.
CASSRGGRAEFF
TGTGCCAGCTCCCGAGGCGGGAGGGCCGAGTTCTTC
>TRBV20-1|TRBJ2-5|.|many
CSARELRAVGGQETQYF
TGCAGTGCTAGAGAACTCCGCGCCGTAGGGGGCCAAGAGACCCAGTACTTC
>TRBV27|TRBJ2-2|TRBD1|few
CASTQMARQGAYTGELFF
TGTGCCAGCACCCAGATGGCCCGACAGGGGGCTTACACCGGGGAGCTGTTTTTT
>TRBV6-2/TRBV6-3|TRBJ2-7|TRBD1|few
CASSYTGTGYNEQYF
TGTGCCAGCAGTTACACCGGGACAGGGTATAACGAGCAGTACTTC
>TRBV11-3|TRBJ2-7|TRBD1|.
CASSEAGTGREQYF
TGTGCCAGCAGTGAAGCCGGGACAGGGAGGGAGCAGTACTTC
>TRBV10-1|TRBJ2-1|TRBD2|many
CASSESSGGSLYNEQFF
TGCGCCAGCAGTGAGAGCTCTGGCGGGAGTTTATACAATGAGCAGTTCTTC
>TRBV11-2|TRBJ1-1|.|many
CASSLEAGGGASTEAFF
TGTGCCAGCAGCTTAGAGGCAGGTGGGGGTGCCTCCACTGAAGCTTTCTTT
>TRBV24-1|TRBJ2-5|TRBD2|few
CATIGRDPRETQYF
TGTGCCACCATCGGGAGGGACCCGAGAGAGACCCAGTACTTC
>TRBV9|TRBJ2-6|.|once
CASSVVRSGDNVLTF
TGTGCCAGCAGCGTAGTCAGATCTGGGGACAACGTCCTGACTTTC
>TRBV18|TRBJ2-7|.|.
CASSLSGGAYEQYF
TGTGCCAGCTCCCTTAGCGGAGGGGCCTACGAGCAGTACTTC
>TRBV2|TRBJ2-2|.|few
CASSVGGAGELFF
TGTGCCAGCAGTGTAGGAGGTGCCGGGGAGCTGTTTTTT
>TRBV24-1|TRBJ2-3|.|.
CATSDFRRTSTDTQYF
TGTGCCACCAGTGATTTTCGGCGGACTAGCACAGATACGCAGTATTTT
>TRBV6-1|TRBJ1-5|.|.
CASSLGHDFSNQPQHF
TGTGCCAGCAGTTTGGGACACGACTTTAGCAATCAGCCCCAGCATTTT
>TRBV5-1|TRBJ2-1|.|few
CASSTTPGAGSYNEQFF
TGCGCCAGCAGCACAACTCCAGGGGCCGGCTCCTACAATGAGCAGTTCTTC
>TRBV20-1|TRBJ2-6|.|many
CSARVPDSGANVLTF
TGCAGTGCTAGAGTACCGGACTCTGGGGCCAACGTCCTGACTTTC
>TRBV20-1|TRBJ2-7|.|many
CSANPDYEQYF
TGCAGTGCTAATCCGGATTACGAGCAGTACTTC
>TRBV5-1|TRBJ2-7|.|.
CASSLAGRYEQYF
TGCGCCAGCAGCTTGGCGGGGAGGTACGAGCAGTACTTC
>TRBV9|TRBJ2-2|TRBD2|many
CASSEGPGLAGGPGELFF
TGTGCCAGCAGCGAGGGACCCGGACTAGCGGGAGGCCCCGGGGAGCTGTTTTTT